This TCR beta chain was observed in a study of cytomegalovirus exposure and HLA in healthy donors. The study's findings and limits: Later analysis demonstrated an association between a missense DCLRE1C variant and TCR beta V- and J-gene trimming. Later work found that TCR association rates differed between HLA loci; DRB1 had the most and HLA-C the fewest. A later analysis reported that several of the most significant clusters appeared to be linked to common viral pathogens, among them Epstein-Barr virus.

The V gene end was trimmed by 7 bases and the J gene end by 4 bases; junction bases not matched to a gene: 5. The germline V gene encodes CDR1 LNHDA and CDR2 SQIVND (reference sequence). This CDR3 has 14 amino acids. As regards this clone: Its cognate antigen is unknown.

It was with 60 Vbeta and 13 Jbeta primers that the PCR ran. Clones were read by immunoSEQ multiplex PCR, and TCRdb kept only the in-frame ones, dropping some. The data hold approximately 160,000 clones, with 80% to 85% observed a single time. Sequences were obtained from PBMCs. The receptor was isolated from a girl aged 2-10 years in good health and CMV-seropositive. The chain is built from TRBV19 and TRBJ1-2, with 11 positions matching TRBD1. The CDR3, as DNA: TGTGCCAGTAATAACGGACAGGGGGCCTATGGCTACACCTTC. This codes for CASNNGQGAYGYTF.